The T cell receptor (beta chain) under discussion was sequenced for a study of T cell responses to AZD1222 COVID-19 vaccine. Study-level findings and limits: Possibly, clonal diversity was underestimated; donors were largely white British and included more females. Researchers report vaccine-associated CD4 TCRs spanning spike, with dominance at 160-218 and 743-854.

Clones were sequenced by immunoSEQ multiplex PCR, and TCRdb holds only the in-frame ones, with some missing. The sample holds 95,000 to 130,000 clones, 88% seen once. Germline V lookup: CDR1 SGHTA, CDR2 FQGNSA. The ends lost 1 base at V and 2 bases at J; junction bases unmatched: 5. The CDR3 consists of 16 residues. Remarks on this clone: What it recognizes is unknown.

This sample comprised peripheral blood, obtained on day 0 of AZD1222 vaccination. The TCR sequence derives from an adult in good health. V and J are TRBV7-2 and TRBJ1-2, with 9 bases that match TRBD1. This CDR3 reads CASSLEGGQGNYGYTF. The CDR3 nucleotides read TGTGCCAGCAGCTTAGAGGGGGGACAGGGCAACTATGGCTACACCTTC.